The 21 T cell receptor beta chains presented below share a single source sample, sequenced in a study of T cell responses to AZD1222 COVID-19 vaccine. Libraries were prepared by immunoSEQ multiplex PCR; TCRdb keeps only in-frame clonotypes and omits some of them. The data hold some 130,000 clones, with 80% to 90% observed a single time. The sample consisted of peripheral blood, taken on day 0 of AZD1222 vaccination. Receptor source: an adult in good health.

The chain employs TRBV4-1 and TRBJ1-4; no firm D call. Germline V gene lookup returns CDR1 MGHRA and CDR2 YSYEKL. Trimming took 1 base from V and 2 from J, leaving 14 bases between them. The CDR3 is 17 residues long. The CDR3 here is CASSQVSRGGTNEKLFF. DNA of the CDR3: TGCGCCAGCAGCCAAGTCTCCCGAGGTGGGACTAATGAAAAACTGTTTTTT.

This chain links TRBV18 with TRBJ1-6, with no clear D. Trimming took off 3 bases at V and 8 bases at J, with 11 bases between the two ends. The CDR3 runs 14 residues. CDR1 is KGHSH and CDR2 is LQKENI in the germline V gene. The CDR3 sequence: CASSPEVGDSPLHF. In nucleotides, the CDR3 is TGTGCCAGCTCACCGGAAGTGGGAGATTCACCCCTCCACTTT. Full variable domain (outside the CDR3, taken from reference TRBV18 and TRBJ1-6): NAGVMQNPRHLVRRRGQEARLRCSPMKGHSHVYWYRQLPEEGLKFMVYLQKENIIDESGMPKERFSAEFPKEGPSILRIQQVVRGDSAAYFCASSPEVGDSPLHFGNGTRLTVT.

This chain joins TRBV3-1 (or the pseudogene TRBV3-2) and TRBJ1-2, with 9 bases identical to TRBD1. Trimming took 5 bases from V and 1 from J; bases not matched to a gene: 11. Per germline, CDR1 LGHDT and CDR2 YNNKEL (reference sequence). The CDR3 spans 17 residues. CDR3 protein: CASSSGTGTFHNYGYTF. The CDR3 nucleotides read TGTGCCAGCAGCTCCGGGACAGGGACATTTCATAACTATGGCTACACCTTC.

This clone was recorded many times. The chain has TRBV4-3 and TRBJ2-6; 8 bases agree with TRBD2. The germline V gene encodes CDR1 LGHNA and CDR2 YSLEER. V shed 0 bases, J shed 4 bases, and the junction held 5 bases outside the gene matches. This CDR3 has 17 amino acids. The CDR3 coding sequence is TGCGCCAGCAGCCAAGATCCGGGAGGGGACGGGGCCAACGTCCTGACTTTC. Translated: CASSQDPGGDGANVLTF.

The chain carries TRBV19 and TRBJ1-1; no firm D call. CDR1 LNHDA and CDR2 SQIVND come from the germline V gene (reference sequence). Trimming removed 4 bases from V and 3 bases from J, with 6 bases in between. This CDR3 region has 12 residues. CDR3 residues: CASSTEYTEAFF. CDR3 bases: TGTGCCAGTAGTACAGAGTACACTGAAGCTTTCTTT.

The V call is TRBV28, the J call TRBJ2-7; 8 bases fit TRBD2. Germline lookup yields CDR1 MDHEN and CDR2 SYDVKM. CDR3 length: 15 residues. Trimming cost V 4 bases and J 2 bases; bases outside gene matches: 7. CDR3 bases: TGTGCCAGCAGTTACACCAGCGGGAGACCCTACGAGCAGTACTTC. Translation: CASSYTSGRPYEQYF.

The rearrangement links TRBV1 to TRBJ1-5. TRBV1 constitutes a pseudogene. The CDR3 loop spans 17 amino acids. The CDR3 here is CTSSPQPTIYSNQPQHF. Here the CDR3 DNA reads TGCACCAGCAGCCCCCAGCCGACCATCTATAGCAATCAGCCCCAGCATTTT.

The rearrangement links TRBV14 to TRBJ2-7; D gene unclear. Germline-derived CDR1 and CDR2 are SGHDN and FVKESK. CDR3 length: 15 residues. V lost 0 bases and J 6 bases, leaving 15 bases between the germline ends. CDR3 nucleotides: TGTGCCAGCAGCCAAGATAGCCGAATCTCGGGCGAGCAGTACTTC. The encoded protein is CASSQDSRISGEQYF.

This clone has a single count. The J gene is TRBJ1-5, the V gene TRBV6-6; maybe TRBD1 (6 bases). With 0 bases removed from V and 5 bases from J, the gap between germline ends came to 11 bases. The CDR3 extends over 15 amino acids. CDR1 MNHNY and CDR2 SVGAGI come from the germline V gene (reference sequence). CDR3 bases: TGTGCCAGCAGTTACTCTAGGGACAACCATCAGCCCCAGCATTTT. Residues: CASSYSRDNHQPQHF.

The chain uses TRBV30 and TRBJ2-5; D possibly uses TRBD1 or TRBD2 (5 bases each). V lost 0 bases, J lost 3 bases, and 11 bases lay in between. This CDR3 has 14 amino acids. Germline V gives CDR1 GTSNPN, CDR2 SVGIG (reference sequence). CDR3 amino acids: CAWSVRDGKETQYF. Here the CDR3 DNA reads TGTGCCTGGAGTGTACGGGACGGAAAAGAGACCCAGTACTTC.

V is TRBV29-1 and J is TRBJ2-2; weak D call: TRBD1 (6 bases). Trimming stripped 4 bases from V and 1 base from J, with 10 bases between. The CDR3 loop spans 14 amino acids. Germline V lookup: CDR1 SQVTM, CDR2 ANQGSEA. The CDR3 protein is CSVVVRGNTGELFF. The CDR3 nucleotides are TGCAGCGTTGTGGTCAGGGGGAACACCGGGGAGCTGTTTTTT.

The chain joins TRBV5-4 to TRBJ2-7, with TRBD1 matching 8 bases. The V gene end was trimmed by 4 bases and the J gene end by 1 base; junction bases not matched to a gene: 4. This CDR3 is built from 14 residues. Germline lookup yields CDR1 SGHNT and CDR2 YYREEE (reference sequence). CDR3 in amino acids: CASSARDRSYEQYF. Written as DNA, the CDR3 is TGTGCCAGCAGCGCCCGGGACAGGTCCTACGAGCAGTACTTC.

The genes are TRBV6-5 and TRBJ1-3; 7 bases line up with TRBD1. J gave up 2 bases and V 2 bases, and 3 bases lay outside the gene matches. Germline V gives CDR1 MNHEY, CDR2 SVGAGI. The CDR3 is 15 residues long. The CDR3, as DNA: TGTGCCAGCAGTTACGGAGGGGGCCCTGGAAACACCATATATTTT. Translated: CASSYGGGPGNTIYF.

V is TRBV7-8 and J is TRBJ2-7; D remains ambiguous. This CDR3 has 12 residues. Germline V gives CDR1 SGHVS, CDR2 FQNEAQ. Trimming removed 3 bases at V and 3 bases at J, with 6 bases between. CDR3 in DNA: TGTGCCAGCAGCTTCCTGATCTACGAGCAGTACTTC. It translates to CASSFLIYEQYF. Based on the CDR3 plus reference TRBV7-8 and TRBJ2-7, the full variable domain is GAGVSQSPRYKVAKRGQDVALRCDPISGHVSLFWYQQALGQGPEFLTYFQNEAQLDKSGLPSDRFFAERPEGSVSTLKIQRTQQEDSAVYLCASSFLIYEQYFGPGTRLTVT.

This chain joins TRBV5-6 and TRBJ1-1; D unresolved. This CDR3 comprises 13 residues. V was cut by 2 bases and J by 1 base, with 6 bases left in between. Looked up from germline, CDR1 is SGHDT and CDR2 is YYEEEE. The CDR3 loop is CASSFGENTEAFF. The CDR3 coding sequence is TGTGCCAGCAGCTTCGGGGAGAACACTGAAGCTTTCTTT.

The J gene is TRBJ2-5, the V gene TRBV28, with D possibly TRBD1 on 5 matching bases. With 5 bases removed from V and 4 bases from J, the gap between germline ends came to 23 bases. This CDR3 is built from 17 residues. Germline CDR1 is MDHEN and CDR2 is SYDVKM. DNA for the CDR3: TGTGCCAGCAGTCCTATCTTTGGGCAGGGCTCAAGAGAGACCCAGTACTTC. Protein sequence: CASSPIFGQGSRETQYF.

In DNA, the CDR3 is TGTGCCAGCACCAAAGTGTGGGTTCAAACTGGTGGCTACACCTTC. Its protein product is CASTKVWVQTGGYTF. This chain connects TRBV28 to TRBJ1-2; no clear D gene. The V gene's germline CDR1 is MDHEN and CDR2 SYDVKM. V lost 7 bases and J lost 7, with 22 bases in between. The CDR3 extends over 15 amino acids.

The chain couples TRBV18 to TRBJ1-6, with 10 nucleotides matching TRBD1. Germline loops: CDR1 KGHSH, CDR2 LQKENI. The length of the CDR3 is 15 residues. The ends lost 6 bases at V and 7 bases at J; junction bases unmatched: 6. This chain's CDR3 is CASSARQGANSPLHF. Here the CDR3 DNA reads TGTGCCAGCTCGGCACGACAGGGGGCAAATTCACCCCTCCACTTT.

V gene TRBV7-9 combines with J gene TRBJ1-1; 7 positions agree with TRBD1. This CDR3 is 15 amino acids long. Germline CDR1 and CDR2: SEHNR and FQNEAQ (reference sequence). J lost 1 base, V lost 4 bases, and 6 bases had no gene match. The CDR3 bases are TGTGCCAGCAGCTCTACCAGGGGGAAGAACACTGAAGCTTTCTTT. Encoded protein: CASSSTRGKNTEAFF.

The rearrangement links TRBV19 to TRBJ1-2; D is uncertain. Trimming removed 2 bases at V and 3 bases at J, with 13 bases between. CDR3 size: 15 residues. CDR1 and CDR2 (germline): LNHDA, SQIVND (reference sequence). The CDR3 spells CASSISGSLDYGYTF. The CDR3 DNA reads as TGTGCCAGTAGTATATCTGGCAGCCTTGACTATGGCTACACCTTC. Complete variable domain (other parts from reference TRBV19 and TRBJ1-2): DGGITQSPKYLFRKEGQNVTLSCEQNLNHDAMYWYRQDPGQGLRLIYYSQIVNDFQKGDIAEGYSVSREKKESFPLTVTSAQKNPTAFYLCASSISGSLDYGYTFGSGTRLTVV.

The chain carries TRBV4-1 and TRBJ2-5; 9 bases are a match to TRBD2. This CDR3 is 18 amino acids long. CDR1 is MGHRA, CDR2 YSYEKL, per germline. Trimming took 5 bases from V and 5 from J; bases not matched to a gene: 18. The CDR3 nucleotides read TGCGCCAGCAGCTTCTCGATACTAGCGGGCCTGACGTGGGAGACCCAGTACTTC. The encoded protein is CASSFSILAGLTWETQYF.